These T cell receptor beta chains were read from a single sample in a study of cytomegalovirus exposure and HLA in healthy donors. Clones were sequenced by immunoSEQ multiplex PCR, and TCRdb holds only the in-frame ones, with some missing. The table has around 130,000 clones, 89% seen once; the top ten hold approximately 3.5%. Sequenced: PBMCs. These TCRs come from a man aged 25 to 40 in good health and CMV-seronegative. Each CDR3 is given with its conserved first and last residue. Fields, in order: J gene, D gene, clone size, V gene, CDR3 DNA, CDR3 protein. A D gene is named only where the DNA matches it firmly. Clone size is not always given. Where it is, it says once, few, many or a class for expanded clones.

J gene: TRBJ1-2
D gene: TRBD1
clone size: many
V gene: TRBV7-9
CDR3 DNA: TGTGCCAGCAGCCAGATCGGGCGGGACAGGGTTAACTATGGCTACACCTTC
CDR3 protein: CASSQIGRDRVNYGYTF

J gene: TRBJ2-5
D gene: .
clone size: .
V gene: TRBV7-6
CDR3 DNA: TGTGCCAGCAGCTTAGGGGCGGGGTCACAAGAGACCCAGTACTTC
CDR3 protein: CASSLGAGSQETQYF

J gene: TRBJ2-5
D gene: .
clone size: .
V gene: TRBV28
CDR3 DNA: TGTGCCAGCAGTTTGAACAGGGTGGAGACCCAGTACTTC
CDR3 protein: CASSLNRVETQYF

J gene: TRBJ1-2
D gene: .
clone size: .
V gene: TRBV29-1
CDR3 DNA: TGCAGCGTTACAACTAACTATGGCTACACCTTC
CDR3 protein: CSVTTNYGYTF

J gene: TRBJ1-5
D gene: TRBD1
clone size: .
V gene: TRBV27
CDR3 DNA: TGTGCCAGCAGTCGCGGACAGGGGTGGATTGGCAATCAGCCCCAGCATTTT
CDR3 protein: CASSRGQGWIGNQPQHF

J gene: TRBJ1-4
D gene: TRBD1
clone size: .
V gene: TRBV5-6
CDR3 DNA: TGTGCCAGCAGCCTCCGGGACAGGGACGAAAAACTGTTTTTT
CDR3 protein: CASSLRDRDEKLFF

J gene: TRBJ2-7
D gene: .
clone size: .
V gene: TRBV7-8
CDR3 DNA: TGTGCCAGCAGCCCCAGAGTCAGCGGCCACGAGCAGTACTTC
CDR3 protein: CASSPRVSGHEQYF

J gene: TRBJ2-4
D gene: .
clone size: .
V gene: TRBV5-4
CDR3 DNA: TGTGCCAGCAGCTTGCAACTAGCCAAAAACATTCAGTACTTC
CDR3 protein: CASSLQLAKNIQYF

J gene: TRBJ1-5
D gene: .
clone size: once
V gene: TRBV28
CDR3 DNA: TGTGCCAGCAGTTTGCCGGGAAGCAATCAGCCCCAGCATTTT
CDR3 protein: CASSLPGSNQPQHF

J gene: TRBJ2-1
D gene: .
clone size: .
V gene: TRBV7-9
CDR3 DNA: TGTGCCAGCAGCTTAGGGGCGAGCTCCTACAATGAGCAGTTCTTC
CDR3 protein: CASSLGASSYNEQFF

J gene: TRBJ2-1
D gene: .
clone size: .
V gene: TRBV7-7
CDR3 DNA: TGTGCTAGCAGCCCACAGGGATGGAATGAGCAGTTCTTC
CDR3 protein: CASSPQGWNEQFF

J gene: TRBJ2-7
D gene: TRBD2
clone size: .
V gene: TRBV4-2
CDR3 DNA: TGTGCCAGCAGCCAAGATAGGTCTAGCGGGGGCCTATCCTACGAGCAGTACTTC
CDR3 protein: CASSQDRSSGGLSYEQYF

J gene: TRBJ2-3
D gene: .
clone size: .
V gene: TRBV6-5
CDR3 DNA: TGTGCCAGCAGTTACTCGCGGGGTAGCACAGATACGCAGTATTTT
CDR3 protein: CASSYSRGSTDTQYF

J gene: TRBJ1-5
D gene: .
clone size: .
V gene: TRBV28
CDR3 DNA: TGTGCCAGCAGTTTATTGGACAGATCGAGCAATCAGCCCCAGCATTTT
CDR3 protein: CASSLLDRSSNQPQHF

J gene: TRBJ1-1
D gene: TRBD1
clone size: .
V gene: TRBV9
CDR3 DNA: TGTGCCAGCAGCCCGAGGACAGGTTTGAACACTGAAGCTTTCTTT
CDR3 protein: CASSPRTGLNTEAFF

J gene: TRBJ2-3
D gene: TRBD2
clone size: .
V gene: TRBV7-9
CDR3 DNA: TGTGCCAGCAGCTGGACTAGAGGGAGCACAGATACGCAGTATTTT
CDR3 protein: CASSWTRGSTDTQYF

J gene: TRBJ2-5
D gene: TRBD2
clone size: .
V gene: TRBV7-2
CDR3 DNA: TGTGCCAGCAGCTTATGGGCTAGCGGGGCTTTGGAGACCCAGTACTTC
CDR3 protein: CASSLWASGALETQYF

J gene: TRBJ1-5
D gene: TRBD1
clone size: .
V gene: TRBV4-1
CDR3 DNA: TGCGCCAGCAGGCTCAGAATCGACAGGGAGGATCAGCCCCAGCATTTT
CDR3 protein: CASRLRIDREDQPQHF

J gene: TRBJ2-1
D gene: TRBD1
clone size: .
V gene: TRBV11-3
CDR3 DNA: TGTGCCAGCAGCTTAGCCGGGACAGTAGGTGAGCAGTTCTTC
CDR3 protein: CASSLAGTVGEQFF

J gene: TRBJ1-2
D gene: .
clone size: .
V gene: TRBV13
CDR3 DNA: TGTGCCAGCAGCTTAGGCGCGGGGTCGACCTATGGCTACACCTTC
CDR3 protein: CASSLGAGSTYGYTF

J gene: TRBJ2-7
D gene: .
clone size: once
V gene: TRBV9
CDR3 DNA: TGTGCCAGCAGCGGGCCGGGACTGGGCGTCCACGAGCAGTACTTC
CDR3 protein: CASSGPGLGVHEQYF

J gene: TRBJ2-3
D gene: .
clone size: .
V gene: TRBV5-1
CDR3 DNA: TGCGCCAGCAGCTTGCGGAGCGGAAGCACAGATACGCAGTATTTT
CDR3 protein: CASSLRSGSTDTQYF

J gene: TRBJ2-3
D gene: .
clone size: .
V gene: TRBV28
CDR3 DNA: TGTGCCAGCAGTCCTCCCAACCCGGCGGCAACAGATACGCAGTATTTT
CDR3 protein: CASSPPNPAATDTQYF

J gene: TRBJ2-6
D gene: .
clone size: .
V gene: TRBV5-1
CDR3 DNA: TGCGCCAGCAGCTTGAGGACAGCAGGGGCCAACGTCCTGACTTTC
CDR3 protein: CASSLRTAGANVLTF

J gene: TRBJ2-7
D gene: TRBD1
clone size: .
V gene: TRBV6-6
CDR3 DNA: TGTGCCAGCAGCTCCCTACCGGGACAGGGGGCTTACGAGCAGTACTTC
CDR3 protein: CASSSLPGQGAYEQYF

J gene: TRBJ2-3
D gene: TRBD1
clone size: .
V gene: TRBV6-5
CDR3 DNA: TGTGCCAGCAGTTATAACAGGGGGAGCACAGATACGCAGTATTTT
CDR3 protein: CASSYNRGSTDTQYF

J gene: TRBJ1-1
D gene: TRBD1
clone size: .
V gene: TRBV6-1
CDR3 DNA: TGTGCCAGCACCTGGGGACAGTTGAACACTGAAGCTTTCTTT
CDR3 protein: CASTWGQLNTEAFF